These 31 T cell receptor beta chains were sequenced from one sample in a study of cytotoxic CD8 clonotypes in ibrutinib-treated CLL. Data came from immunoSEQ multiplex PCR; TCRdb stores just in-frame clones and leaves some out. The top ten hold more than 25% of the sample, which has around 20,000 clones, roughly 70% seen once. The source material was PBMCs, sampled after 24 months of ibrutinib treatment. All receptors come from a human donor with chronic lymphocytic leukemia.

This clone was seen only a few times. The CDR3 reads CASSQDMIGSPLHF. The CDR3, as DNA: TGTGCCAGCAGCCAAGATATGATAGGTTCACCCCTCCACTTT. The V gene is TRBV14, the J gene TRBJ1-6, with D hard to call. This CDR3 spans 14 amino acids. The V gene's germline CDR1 is SGHDN and CDR2 FVKESK. V was clipped by 0 bases and J by 9 bases, with 9 bases between them.

This chain connects TRBV29-1 to TRBJ1-2; 7 bases agree with TRBD1. The germline V gene encodes CDR1 SQVTM and CDR2 ANQGSEA. The CDR3 runs to 13 residues. J gave up 6 bases and V 1 base, and 5 bases lay outside the gene matches. In DNA form, the CDR3 reads TGCAGCGTTGAAGGACAGGGAGTTAATGGCTACACCTTC. Translation: CSVEGQGVNGYTF.

Concerning this clone itself: One junction end disagrees with the germline gene, perhaps due to a read error. This chain links TRBV7-6 with TRBJ2-1; D is ambiguous. The CDR3 has 14 residues. Germline V lookup: CDR1 SGHVS, CDR2 FNYEAQ. CDR3 DNA sequence: TGTGCCAGCAGCTTAAAGACTCCGTACAATGGGCAGTTCTTC. This translates into CASSLKTPYNGQFF.

This sequence joins TRBV7-8 and TRBJ2-7; 9 positions agree with TRBD1. This CDR3 region has 14 residues. Trimming took 11 bases from V and 2 from J; bases not matched to a gene: 10. Germline loops: CDR1 SGHVS, CDR2 FQNEAQ. Here the CDR3 reads CASSGTGLAYEQYF. The CDR3, as DNA: TGTGCCTCGTCAGGGACAGGGCTCGCCTACGAGCAGTACTTC.

In this sample, this clone turned up a few times. The chain employs TRBV19 and TRBJ1-1; D is possibly TRBD1 (6 bases). This CDR3 contains 15 residues. Germline V gene lookup returns CDR1 LNHDA and CDR2 SQIVND (reference sequence). The ends were cut back, 5 bases at V and 1 base at J, with 14 bases in the middle. CDR3: CASSPTGTTNTEAFF. The CDR3 coding sequence is TGTGCCAGTAGTCCAACCGGGACAACGAACACTGAAGCTTTCTTT.

The chain recombines TRBV4-2 with TRBJ1-3; the D is unclear. The V gene lost 1 base and the J gene lost 4 bases, with 11 bases spanning the gap. There are 15 residues in the CDR3. Germline assignment: CDR1 LGHNA and CDR2 YNFKEQ. CDR3 coding DNA: TGTGCCAGCAGCCAAGGAATGTTGGCCGGAAACACCATATATTTT. This codes for CASSQGMLAGNTIYF.

In its sample, this clone was seen a few times. The V gene is TRBV19, the J gene TRBJ1-1; weak D call: TRBD1 (5 bases). Between the trimmed V and J ends, which lost 0 bases and 6 bases, there was a span of 11 bases. Germline-derived CDR1 and CDR2 are LNHDA and SQIVND (reference sequence). CDR3 size: 14 residues. The CDR3 sequence is CASSIDLGDAEAFF. DNA for the CDR3: TGTGCCAGTAGTATAGATCTAGGGGACGCTGAAGCTTTCTTT. Drawing the rest from reference TRBV19 and TRBJ1-1, the complete variable domain is DGGITQSPKYLFRKEGQNVTLSCEQNLNHDAMYWYRQDPGQGLRLIYYSQIVNDFQKGDIAEGYSVSREKKESFPLTVTSAQKNPTAFYLCASSIDLGDAEAFFGQGTRLTVV.

The chain couples TRBV5-6 to TRBJ2-7, with a weak D call TRBD1 (5 bases). The germline gives CDR1 SGHDT, CDR2 YYEEEE. V dropped 2 bases and J dropped 7 bases, with 16 bases sitting between them. The length of the CDR3 is 14 residues. The DNA for the CDR3 is TGTGCCAGCAGCTTAACGACAGTCCCTCTGGAGCAGTACTTC. Translated, it gives CASSLTTVPLEQYF. Variable domain in full (rest from reference TRBV5-6 and TRBJ2-7): DAGVTQSPTHLIKTRGQQVTLRCSPKSGHDTVSWYQQALGQGPQFIFQYYEEEERQRGNFPDRFSGHQFPNYSSELNVNALLLGDSALYLCASSLTTVPLEQYFGPGTRLTVT.

The V and J genes are TRBV2 and TRBJ1-1; D is undetermined. CDR1 is SNHLY, CDR2 FYNNEI, per germline. This CDR3 region has 14 residues. V was clipped by 2 bases and J by 1 base, with 8 bases between them. As DNA, the CDR3 is TGTGCCAGCAGTGAAAGACCCGCGAACACTGAAGCTTTCTTT. Translation gives CASSERPANTEAFF.

The chain joins TRBV5-6 to TRBJ2-1, with 10 positions matching TRBD2. Germline V gene lookup returns CDR1 SGHDT and CDR2 YYEEEE. V lost 2 bases, J lost 1 base, and 6 bases stayed unmatched. The CDR3 consists of 17 residues. CDR3 sequence (DNA): TGTGCCAGCAGCTTTTTTAGCGGGGGGACTTCCTACAATGAGCAGTTCTTC. Its protein is CASSFFSGGTSYNEQFF.

This clone was picked up many times. The J gene is TRBJ2-7, the V gene TRBV7-9, with TRBD2 as a possible D gene (5 bases). V was clipped by 3 bases and J by 5 bases, with 11 bases between them. Germline V gene sequence: CDR1 SEHNR, CDR2 FQNEAQ (reference sequence). The CDR3 totals 13 residues. In DNA, the CDR3 is TGTGCCAGCAGCTTCGGGGTGAGGAACGAGCAGTACTTC. Translation gives CASSFGVRNEQYF.

This chain connects TRBV18 to TRBJ1-5; tentative D call: TRBD1 (5 bases). Trimming removed 1 base at V and 5 bases at J, with 15 bases between. This CDR3 is 16 amino acids long. Looked up from germline, CDR1 is KGHSH and CDR2 is LQKENI. The CDR3 spells CASSPHHQGVDQPQHF. As DNA, the CDR3 is TGTGCCAGCTCACCACACCACCAGGGAGTGGATCAGCCCCAGCATTTT. Filled out from reference TRBV18 and TRBJ1-5, the complete variable domain reads NAGVMQNPRHLVRRRGQEARLRCSPMKGHSHVYWYRQLPEEGLKFMVYLQKENIIDESGMPKERFSAEFPKEGPSILRIQQVVRGDSAAYFCASSPHHQGVDQPQHFGDGTRLSIL.

This clone was seen more than once but under ten times. V is TRBV6-5 and J is TRBJ1-6, with unresolved D. V dropped 6 bases and J dropped 6 bases, with 15 bases sitting between them. This CDR3 contains 15 residues. Germline lookup yields CDR1 MNHEY and CDR2 SVGAGI. Here the CDR3 reads CASSPDPLPNSPLHF. The DNA of the CDR3 is TGTGCCAGCAGCCCGGACCCACTTCCTAATTCACCCCTCCACTTT.

V gene TRBV11-2 combines with J gene TRBJ2-7, with unresolved D. Germline V gives CDR1 SGHAT, CDR2 FQNNGV. The CDR3 has 14 amino acids. The V and J ends lost 2 bases and 9 bases respectively, with 17 bases between them. CDR3 bases: TGTGCCAGCAGCTTATTTTGGACGGCCGGCCGGCAGTACTTC. It yields the protein CASSLFWTAGRQYF.

This clone was observed a few times. The J gene is TRBJ1-2, the V gene TRBV6-1; tentative D call: TRBD1 (5 bases). Trimming cost V 7 bases and J 2 bases, with 8 bases left between them. Germline assignment: CDR1 MNHNS and CDR2 SASEGT. The CDR3 is 12 amino acids. The CDR3 here is CASTRDNYGYTF. Here the CDR3 DNA reads TGTGCCAGCACAAGGGACAACTATGGCTACACCTTC.

This chain connects TRBV4-1 to TRBJ1-4; 7 nucleotides align to TRBD1. Germline assignment: CDR1 MGHRA and CDR2 YSYEKL. The CDR3 is made up of 17 amino acids. Germline trimming cut 0 bases from V and 1 base from J; bases unmatched to any gene: 5. The DNA of the CDR3 is TGCGCCAGCAGCCAAGATCAGGGGGGGGGAACTAATGAAAAACTGTTTTTT. Residues: CASSQDQGGGTNEKLFF.

The chain carries TRBV10-3 and TRBJ1-1; 7 bases align to TRBD1. V lost 10 bases, J lost 1 base, and 15 bases stayed unmatched. The CDR3 consists of 16 residues. Germline CDR1 and CDR2: ENHRY and SYGVKD. The CDR3 nucleotides read TGTGCCACCAGACGCGCAGGGGGTAATGCGAACACTGAAGCTTTCTTT. Its protein product is CATRRAGGNANTEAFF.

This rearrangement joins TRBV13 to TRBJ2-3, with 9 bases aligning to TRBD2. V dropped 5 bases and J dropped 4; count of bases not matched to a gene: 10. Germline assignment: CDR1 PRHDT and CDR2 FYEKMQ (reference sequence). CDR3 length: 16 amino acids. The DNA for the CDR3 is TGTGCCAGCAGCAAAGATCGCGGGGGGGCGGCAGATACGCAGTATTTT. It encodes CASSKDRGGAADTQYF. Looking up the rest from reference TRBV13 and TRBJ2-3 gives the full variable domain: AAGVIQSPRHLIKEKRETATLKCYPIPRHDTVYWYQQGPGQDPQFLISFYEKMQSDKGSIPDRFSAQQFSDYHSELNMSSLELGDSALYFCASSKDRGGAADTQYFGPGTRLTVL.

The chain combines TRBV14 with TRBJ2-3; D is perhaps TRBD2 (6 bases). CDR1 is SGHDN, CDR2 FVKESK, per germline. The CDR3 totals 13 residues. Trimming took off 5 bases at V and 4 bases at J, with 10 bases between the two ends. In nucleotides, the CDR3 is TGTGCCAGCAGCATGGGGGGTGCAGATACGCAGTATTTT. Protein product: CASSMGGADTQYF. Complete variable domain (other parts from reference TRBV14 and TRBJ2-3): EAGVTQFPSHSVIEKGQTVTLRCDPISGHDNLYWYRRVMGKEIKFLLHFVKESKQDESGMPNNRFLAERTGGTYSTLKVQPAELEDSGVYFCASSMGGADTQYFGPGTRLTVL.

CDR3 in amino acids: CASSKRGTEASYEQYF. CDR3 coding DNA: TGTGCCAGTAGTAAGAGAGGGACAGAGGCCTCCTACGAGCAGTACTTC. The V call is TRBV19, the J call TRBJ2-7, with 7 positions matching TRBD1. J lost 0 bases, V lost 4 bases, and 9 bases had no gene match. The CDR3 covers 16 residues. Germline lookup yields CDR1 LNHDA and CDR2 SQIVND (reference sequence).

This clone was detected a few times. The V gene is TRBV27, the J gene TRBJ1-5; a possible D gene is TRBD1 (6 bases). V dropped 2 bases and J dropped 1 base, with 9 bases sitting between them. This CDR3 contains 15 residues. Germline V gives CDR1 MNHEY, CDR2 SMNVEV (reference sequence). The CDR3 spells CASSLGGLSNQPQHF. CDR3 DNA sequence: TGTGCCAGCAGTTTAGGGGGGCTGAGCAATCAGCCCCAGCATTTT.

A single count supports this clone. CDR3 in amino acids: CASSSSGLAGNEQYF. CDR3 in DNA: TGTGCCAGCAGCTCCTCGGGACTAGCGGGGAACGAGCAGTACTTC. V usage is TRBV7-8 and J usage is TRBJ2-7, with 13 bases fitting TRBD2. The V and J ends lost 4 bases and 5 bases, in that order; junction bases with no gene match: 5. From germline, CDR1 is SGHVS and CDR2 FQNEAQ. CDR3 length: 15 amino acids.

This clone was seen only a few times. The chain couples TRBV19 to TRBJ1-3, with a weak D call TRBD1 (5 bases). CDR3 length: 16 amino acids. CDR1 and CDR2 from the germline V gene are LNHDA and SQIVND (reference sequence). Trimming removed 5 bases at V and 0 bases at J, with 14 bases between. DNA of the CDR3: TGTGCCAGTAGTCTCAGACAGACCTCCTCTGGAAACACCATATATTTT. Amino acid sequence: CASSLRQTSSGNTIYF.

The gene calls are TRBV2 and TRBJ2-3; D perhaps matches TRBD1 (5 bases). V gave up 3 bases and J gave up 3 bases, with 13 bases separating them. Germline CDR1 and CDR2: SNHLY and FYNNEI. This CDR3 spans 15 amino acids. CDR3: CASSEWGSSTDTQYF. CDR3 coding DNA: TGTGCCAGCAGTGAGTGGGGCTCAAGTACAGATACGCAGTATTTT.

V and J are TRBV5-1 and TRBJ2-1, with 11 bases identical to TRBD2. The J segment lost 0 bases and the V segment lost 4 bases, leaving 15 bases of the junction unmatched. The CDR3 is made up of 20 amino acids. Germline values: CDR1 SGHRS, CDR2 YFSETQ. Written as DNA, the CDR3 is TGCGCCAGCAGCACACCATCCGGGACTAGCGGCCCGAGCTCCTACAATGAGCAGTTCTTC. It is translated as CASSTPSGTSGPSSYNEQFF.

The V call is TRBV10-2, the J call TRBJ2-6; no definite D call. The CDR3 is 15 amino acids. The germline V and J ends were trimmed by 4 bases and 2 bases, with 9 bases remaining between them. The germline CDR1 and CDR2 sequences are WSHSY and SAAADI. CDR3 DNA sequence: TGCGCCAGCAGTGTCGTTCTAGCTGGGGCCAACGTCCTGACTTTC. It encodes CASSVVLAGANVLTF.

Concerning this clone: The junction departs from germline at one end; a sequencing error may be responsible. J is TRBJ2-2 and V is TRBV7-7, with 8 bases identical to TRBD1. The CDR3 is made up of 14 amino acids. Looked up from germline, CDR1 is SSHAT and CDR2 is FNYEAQ (reference sequence). This chain's CDR3 is CASSSGQEPGELFF. Here the CDR3 DNA reads TGTGCTAGCAGCTCGGGACAGGAACCCGGGGAGCTGTTTTTT.

This clone came up a few times. This chain links TRBV5-4 with TRBJ1-6; 7 nucleotides line up with TRBD1. The length of the CDR3 is 15 residues. Germline loops: CDR1 SGHNT, CDR2 YYREEE (reference sequence). Trimming cost V 4 bases and J 7 bases; bases outside gene matches: 8. CDR3 loop: CASSLDRDSNSPLHF. CDR3 bases: TGTGCCAGCAGCCTGGACCGGGACAGCAATTCACCCCTCCACTTT.

This sequence joins TRBV6-1 and TRBJ2-2, with D possibly being TRBD2 (5 bases). The germline gives CDR1 MNHNS, CDR2 SASEGT. The CDR3 covers 17 residues. V gave up 1 base and J gave up 2 bases, with 14 bases separating them. The CDR3 nucleotides read TGTGCCAGCAGTGAAGTAAGCGGCAGAGATAACACCGGGGAGCTGTTTTTT. Its protein product is CASSEVSGRDNTGELFF.

This sequence joins TRBV19 and TRBJ1-5, with D maybe TRBD1 (5 bases). CDR1 LNHDA and CDR2 SQIVND come from the germline V gene (reference sequence). The CDR3 has 12 amino acids. Trimming shortened V by 4 bases and J by 9 bases, and 10 bases separated the two germline ends. CDR3 in amino acids: CASSSGGGPQHF. The CDR3 nucleotides are TGTGCCAGTAGTAGTGGCGGGGGGCCCCAGCATTTT.

The V gene is TRBV27, the J gene TRBJ1-4; 9 bases map to TRBD1. This CDR3 is 15 amino acids long. Trimming at V came to 7 bases and at J to 7 bases, leaving 10 bases not matched to a gene. The germline V gene has CDR1 MNHEY and CDR2 SMNVEV (reference sequence). The chain's CDR3 is CASMDRGWVGEKLFF. The CDR3 DNA reads as TGTGCCAGCATGGACAGGGGATGGGTTGGTGAAAAACTGTTTTTT. The full variable domain, with the rest looked up from reference TRBV27 and TRBJ1-4, is EAQVTQNPRYLITVTGKKLTVTCSQNMNHEYMSWYRQDPGLGLRQIYYSMNVEVTDKGDVPEGYKVSRKEKRNFPLILESPSPNQTSLYFCASMDRGWVGEKLFFGSGTQLSVL.